What follows are 12 T cell receptor beta chains derived from one specimen sequenced in a study of breast tumors, draining lymph nodes, adjacent tissues. TCRdb independently ran MiXCR on the multiplex PCR reads; one entry per CDR3 protein. The data contain fewer than 300,000 distinct CDR3 sequences, approximately 31% of them singletons. Axillary draining lymph nodes of breast cancer patients supplied the node samples. Sequencing input: axillary lymph node tissue. The receptors originated from a female donor with breast cancer. Some clones in this sample may be carry-over from other donors' samples.

This clonotype was counted many times. The V gene is TRBV15, the J gene TRBJ1-2; possibly TRBD1 for D (5 bases). Looked up from germline, CDR1 is LNHNV and CDR2 is YYDKDF (reference sequence). Trimming shortened V by 1 base and J by 0 bases, and 12 bases separated the two germline ends. The CDR3 has 16 residues. CDR3 residues: CATSRGGGGANYGYTF. In DNA, the CDR3 is TGTGCCACCAGCAGAGGGGGCGGTGGAGCTAACTATGGCTACACCTTC.

This clonotype was counted a few times. The chain carries TRBV27 and TRBJ2-1, with D possibly TRBD2 on 6 matching bases. The CDR3 runs to 15 residues. V was clipped by 7 bases and J by 0 bases, with 13 bases between them. In germline, CDR1 is MNHEY, CDR2 SMNVEV (reference sequence). CDR3 sequence reads: CASTSGRLSYNEQFF. For the CDR3, the DNA is TGTGCCAGCACCTCCGGGAGACTCTCCTACAATGAGCAGTTCTTC.

The V call is TRBV19, the J call TRBJ1-6; D is possibly TRBD1 (6 bases). This CDR3 has 16 amino acids. The ends were cut back, 3 bases at V and 9 bases at J, with 18 bases in the middle. CDR1 and CDR2 (germline): LNHDA, SQIVND (reference sequence). The CDR3 DNA reads as TGTGCCAGTAGTATGAGGACAGCCGCGGCGACTTCACCCCTCCACTTT. This translates into CASSMRTAAATSPLHF.

This clonotype has a count of ten or more. This chain connects TRBV11-3 to TRBJ2-5; 8 bases are a match to TRBD2. In germline, CDR1 is SGHNT, CDR2 YENEEA. This CDR3 has 16 amino acids. Unmatched junction bases numbered 12, after V lost 5 bases and J lost 4 bases. The CDR3 DNA sequence: TGTGCCAGCAGCCCTGGGCAGGGCCTAGCGGGAGAGACCCAGTACTTC. Its translation is CASSPGQGLAGETQYF.

The sample holds one count of this clonotype. This sequence joins TRBV5-1 and TRBJ1-4, with D possibly TRBD1 on 5 matching bases. Trimming cost V 1 base and J 4 bases, with 11 bases left between them. Per germline, CDR1 SGHRS and CDR2 YFSETQ. The CDR3 extends over 15 amino acids. CDR3 coding DNA: TGCGCCAGCAGCTTGCTGGGAAGGGGTAATGAAAAACTGTTTTTT. Translated, it gives CASSLLGRGNEKLFF.

The CDR3 sequence is CAGGIRTGGNEKLFF. For the CDR3, the DNA is TGTGCCGGTGGTATCCGGACAGGGGGGAATGAAAAACTGTTTTTT. The V gene is TRBV19, the J gene TRBJ1-4; 10 bases match TRBD1. V gave up 11 bases and J gave up 5 bases; unmatched junction bases: 11. This CDR3 spans 15 amino acids. The germline V gene has CDR1 LNHDA and CDR2 SQIVND (reference sequence).

In this sample, this clonotype turned up many times. This chain joins TRBV2 and TRBJ2-7; maybe TRBD1 (6 bases). V lost 9 bases and J 3 bases, leaving 9 bases between the germline ends. The CDR3 loop spans 11 amino acids. The germline gives CDR1 SNHLY, CDR2 FYNNEI. The CDR3 bases are TGTGCCAGTGACAGGAACTACGAGCAGTACTTC. It codes for CASDRNYEQYF.

The sample holds many counts of this clonotype. V and J are TRBV18 and TRBJ2-3; 7 bases map to TRBD1. V shed 2 bases and J 8 bases; nucleotides not matched to a gene: 7. CDR3 length equals 14 residues. Germline V gives CDR1 KGHSH, CDR2 LQKENI. The CDR3 reads CASSPAQGKGTQYF. In DNA, the CDR3 is TGTGCCAGCTCACCAGCACAGGGGAAAGGTACGCAGTATTTT.

This clonotype was seen only a few times. A much larger clone lies a single base off, so this may be a read error. V is TRBV20-1 and J is TRBJ1-5; no firm D call. V gave up 0 bases and J gave up 9 bases, with 15 bases separating them. CDR3 size: 14 residues. CDR1 and CDR2 from the germline V gene are DFQATT and SNEGSKA (reference sequence). This chain's CDR3 is CSARDLNSVPPQHF. The CDR3 region has the DNA TGCAGTGCTAGAGACTTGAATTCCGTTCCGCCCCAGCATTTT.

This clonotype was observed a handful of times. J is TRBJ2-2 and V is TRBV12-3 or TRBV12-4; D is unresolved. The V gene lost 3 bases and the J gene lost 5 bases, with 4 bases spanning the gap. The CDR3 has 12 amino acids. The CDR3 sequence is CASSFETGELFF. The CDR3 coding sequence is TGTGCCAGCAGTTTCGAGACCGGGGAGCTGTTTTTT.

Ten or more counts support this clonotype. This may be a read error, as it is one base from a much larger clone. The genes are TRBV20-1 and TRBJ2-5, with TRBD2 matching over 13 bases. Germline values: CDR1 DFQATT, CDR2 SNEGSKA (reference sequence). The CDR3 is made up of 15 amino acids. Trimming cost V 6 bases and J 4 bases; bases outside gene matches: 8. This CDR3 is CSARTSGSWPETQYF. In nucleotides, the CDR3 is TGCAGTGCAAGGACTAGCGGGAGCTGGCCAGAGACCCAGTACTTC.

This clonotype was observed at least ten times. The rearrangement uses TRBV9 and TRBJ2-7; possible D gene TRBD1, 5 bases. The germline CDR1 and CDR2 sequences are SGDLS and YYNGEE. Trimming stripped 0 bases from V and 3 bases from J, with 10 bases between. The CDR3 loop spans 14 amino acids. This chain's CDR3 is CASSVDDSLYEQYF. CDR3 in DNA: TGTGCCAGCAGCGTAGACGACAGCCTCTACGAGCAGTACTTC.